This T cell receptor (beta chain) was identified in a study of cytomegalovirus exposure and HLA in healthy donors. Overall study results and limits: The investigators catalogued 150 or so TCR beta chains as cytomegalovirus-associated. Later, an analysis showed that TCR beta chains associated with HLA were more clonally expanded than others that were equally common.

The PCR employed 60 Vbeta primers together with 13 Jbeta primers. As handled by the study authors: The authors later counted 65 million to 80 million unique TCR beta chains, 8.5 million to 13 million of them shared. Data came from immunoSEQ multiplex PCR; TCRdb stores just in-frame clones and leaves some out. V, J and clone size reflect that table, while D and trimming were determined from the DNA. The sample records around 100,000 clones, 70% to 80% being singletons. With 5 bases clipped from V and 3 bases from J, the junction kept 2 bases outside the gene matches. Germline V lookup: CDR1 LNHDA, CDR2 SQIVND (reference sequence). This CDR3 has 14 amino acids. Worth noting for this clone: Its cognate antigen is unknown.

Although they were nominally healthy when sampled, donors likely had unrecorded immune exposures. The chain carries TRBV19 and TRBJ1-5; the match to TRBD1 covers 9 bases. The sequencing input was PBMCs. The source is a woman aged 30 to 39 in good health and CMV-seropositive. DNA for the CDR3: TGTGCCAGTAGTGGGACAGGGAACAATCAGCCCCAGCATTTT. It codes for CASSGTGNNQPQHF.